A single sample gave rise to the 23 T cell receptor beta chains below, sequenced in a study of spatial heterogeneity in lung cancer. TCRdb itself ran the 5' RACE reads through MiXCR, one entry per CDR3 protein. The repertoire holds some 2,500 distinct CDR3 sequences, about 4.1% seen once, with around 30% in the top ten. Time point defined: sample taken at primary tumor resection. No cells were sorted before sequencing. The whole RNA sequenced was extracted from tumor, nontumor lung or frozen PBMC. This material consisted of normal lung tissue next to the tumor, taken at surgery. Every receptor here comes from a female donor with early-stage non-small cell lung cancer.

This clonotype came up a few times. V gene TRBV7-9 combines with J gene TRBJ2-7; maybe TRBD1 (6 bases). Germline CDR1 reads SEHNR; CDR2 reads FQNEAQ (reference sequence). V lost 4 bases to trimming and J lost 1 base, with 29 bases between them. The CDR3 extends over 20 amino acids. CDR3: CASSWAGARKEGELSYEQYF. The CDR3, as DNA: TGTGCCAGCAGCTGGGCCGGGGCCCGGAAAGAGGGGGAGCTATCCTACGAGCAGTACTTC.

By proportion, this clonotype is medium-sized (0.01 to 0.1%). The genes are TRBV18 and TRBJ2-1, with TRBD1 as a possible D gene (6 bases). The V end lost 4 bases, the J end lost 8 bases, and 21 bases lay between the germline ends. This CDR3 spans 16 amino acids. Germline values: CDR1 KGHSH, CDR2 LQKENI. The CDR3 sequence is CASSRDEGAAGDEQFF. CDR3 bases: TGTGCCAGCTCACGGGACGAGGGCGCAGCAGGGGATGAGCAGTTCTTC.

This clonotype rates as medium-sized (0.01 to 0.1%). This chain connects TRBV9 to TRBJ2-6; no definite D call. The CDR3 loop spans 13 amino acids. V was trimmed by 5 bases and J by 4 bases, leaving 7 bases between them. From germline, CDR1 is SGDLS and CDR2 YYNGEE. CDR3 sequence: CASSNGGANVLTF. The CDR3 coding sequence is TGTGCCAGCAGTAATGGAGGGGCCAACGTCCTGACTTTC.

This clonotype is labeled as medium-sized. The V gene is TRBV12-3 or TRBV12-4, the J gene TRBJ1-5, with D unclear. V lost 3 bases and J 6 bases, leaving 6 bases between the germline ends. CDR3 size: 12 residues. The CDR3 region is CASSFEGQPQHF. The CDR3 DNA reads TGTGCCAGCAGTTTTGAGGGTCAGCCCCAGCATTTT.

This clonotype ranks as medium-sized. The rearrangement uses TRBV28 and TRBJ1-2; 7 bases align to TRBD1. From germline, CDR1 is MDHEN and CDR2 SYDVKM. Trimming at V came to 5 bases and at J to 5 bases, leaving 11 bases not matched to a gene. The CDR3 is 15 residues long. CDR3 DNA sequence: TGTGCCAGCAGTCTGACAGGGAAGTCGGGGTATGGCTACACCTTC. It translates to CASSLTGKSGYGYTF.

This clonotype was found many times. The gene calls are TRBV11-1 and TRBJ1-2; D possibly corresponds to TRBD1 (6 bases). Germline CDR1 and CDR2: SGHAT and FQDESV (reference sequence). The germline V and J ends were trimmed by 6 bases and 2 bases, with 10 bases remaining between them. There are 13 residues in the CDR3. CDR3 amino acids: CASRRGSNYGYTF. Here the CDR3 DNA reads TGTGCCAGCAGGAGGGGGTCGAACTATGGCTACACCTTC.

This clonotype was seen only a few times. This chain joins TRBV2 and TRBJ1-4; no clear D. The V end lost 2 bases, the J end lost 8 bases, and 15 bases lay between the germline ends. The CDR3 sequence is 15 residues long. Germline V gene lookup returns CDR1 SNHLY and CDR2 FYNNEI. Here the CDR3 reads CASSESQAWGEKLFF. The CDR3 region has the DNA TGTGCCAGCAGTGAAAGTCAAGCCTGGGGAGAAAAACTGTTTTTT.

By sample share, this clonotype is medium-sized (0.01 to 0.1%). The gene calls are TRBV7-2 and TRBJ2-2; D perhaps matches TRBD2 (5 bases). The CDR3 spans 13 residues. Between the trimmed V and J ends, which lost 5 bases and 4 bases, there was a span of 8 bases. Germline-derived CDR1 and CDR2 are SGHTA and FQGNSA. The CDR3 bases are TGTGCCAGCAGCAATAGCGTCACCGGGGAGCTGTTTTTT. Its translation: CASSNSVTGELFF.

By sample share, this clonotype is large (0.1 to 1%). The rearrangement joins TRBV6-5 to TRBJ2-3, with 11 positions matching TRBD2. This CDR3 spans 15 amino acids. With 5 bases clipped from V and 6 bases from J, the junction kept 7 bases outside the gene matches. The V gene's germline CDR1 is MNHEY and CDR2 SVGAGI. CDR3 coding DNA: TGTGCCAGCAGTGCCACTAGCGGGAGAATCGATACGCAGTATTTT. Translating gives CASSATSGRIDTQYF.

This clonotype appeared many times. The gene calls are TRBV6-2 or TRBV6-3 and TRBJ2-3, with 7 bases matching TRBD2. V lost 6 bases and J lost 3; bases outside the gene matches: 6. This CDR3 has 14 amino acids. Germline-derived CDR1 and CDR2 are MNHEY and SVGEGT. The CDR3, as DNA: TGTGCCAGCAGCGCCGCCGGGAGGACAGATACGCAGTATTTT. It translates to CASSAAGRTDTQYF.

This clonotype came up many times. The junction differs from germline at one of its ends, possibly a read error. The chain recombines TRBV7-2 with TRBJ2-1; 12 bases are shared with TRBD2. The CDR3 loop spans 17 amino acids. CDR1 and CDR2 (germline): SGHTA, FQGNSA. For the CDR3, the DNA is TGTGCCGGCAGCTTAAGCCTCGGACTAGCGGGGATGAATGAGCAGTTCTTC. Translation: CAGSLSLGLAGMNEQFF. Full variable domain (outside the CDR3, taken from reference TRBV7-2 and TRBJ2-1): GAGVSQSPSNKVTEKGKDVELRCDPISGHTALYWYRQSLGQGLEFLIYFQGNSAPDKSGLPSDRFSAERTGGSVSTLTIQRTQQEDSAVYLCAGSLSLGLAGMNEQFFGPGTRLTVL.

A single count supports this clonotype. The rearrangement uses TRBV28 and TRBJ1-1; D gene ambiguous. V gave up 7 bases and J gave up 1 base, with 10 bases separating them. Looked up from germline, CDR1 is MDHEN and CDR2 is SYDVKM. This CDR3 is built from 13 residues. The CDR3 sequence is CASTHYRNTEAFF. The CDR3 nucleotides read TGTGCCAGCACCCATTACCGGAACACTGAAGCTTTCTTT.

The chain recombines TRBV5-1 with TRBJ2-1; TRBD2 agrees at 7 bases. Germline CDR1 and CDR2: SGHRS and YFSETQ. The CDR3 loop spans 14 amino acids. Unmatched junction bases numbered 3, after V lost 1 base and J lost 5 bases. CDR3: CASSLRAGDNEQFF. CDR3 coding DNA: TGCGCCAGCAGCTTGAGGGCGGGGGACAATGAGCAGTTCTTC. Variable domain in full (rest from reference TRBV5-1 and TRBJ2-1): KAGVTQTPRYLIKTRGQQVTLSCSPISGHRSVSWYQQTPGQGLQFLFEYFSETQRNKGNFPGRFSGRQFSNSRSEMNVSTLELGDSALYLCASSLRAGDNEQFFGPGTRLTVL.

This clonotype has a count of ten or more. The chain combines TRBV7-8 with TRBJ1-4; no reliable D call. The CDR3 is 13 residues long. Deletions cut 2 bases from V and 8 bases from J, with 9 bases between. Germline assignment: CDR1 SGHVS and CDR2 FQNEAQ. The CDR3 DNA follows: TGTGCCAGCAGCTTATATCCTGCCGAAAAACTGTTTTTT. Amino acid sequence: CASSLYPAEKLFF.

Many counts were recorded for this clonotype. V usage is TRBV5-4 and J usage is TRBJ2-3; D unclear. Germline CDR1 is SGHNT and CDR2 is YYREEE (reference sequence). V shed 1 base and J shed 2 bases, with 8 bases lying between them. The CDR3 totals 14 residues. CDR3 DNA: TGTGCCAGCAGCTTGTCCAGATACACAGATACGCAGTATTTT. Translation gives CASSLSRYTDTQYF.

This clonotype has ten or more counts. The J gene is TRBJ1-1, the V gene TRBV11-2; possible D gene TRBD1, 5 bases. This CDR3 has 13 residues. Trimming pared 2 bases from V and 7 bases from J, leaving 11 bases between. Germline CDR1 and CDR2: SGHAT and FQNNGV. The CDR3: CASSLKWDGEAFF. For the CDR3, the DNA is TGTGCCAGCAGCTTAAAGTGGGACGGTGAAGCTTTCTTT.

By frequency in the sample, this clonotype is large. The rearrangement links TRBV28 to TRBJ2-3; possible D gene TRBD2, 7 bases. This CDR3 comprises 18 residues. Trimming stripped 6 bases from V and 4 bases from J, with 26 bases between. Germline lookup yields CDR1 MDHEN and CDR2 SYDVKM. The CDR3 sequence is CASSPGYGYGGRADTQYF. In nucleotides, the CDR3 is TGTGCCAGCAGCCCCGGATACGGGTACGGGGGGCGGGCAGATACGCAGTATTTT.

By proportion, this clonotype is medium-sized. This chain uses TRBV2 with TRBJ2-1, with D hard to call. Germline CDR1 and CDR2: SNHLY and FYNNEI. Trimming took off 3 bases at V and 3 bases at J, with 6 bases between the two ends. CDR3 length equals 13 residues. The CDR3 loop is CASSDGDYNEQFF. Written as DNA, the CDR3 is TGTGCCAGCAGTGATGGGGACTACAATGAGCAGTTCTTC.

This clonotype was seen ten or more times. This chain links TRBV4-2 with TRBJ1-5; unclear D gene. Per germline, CDR1 LGHNA and CDR2 YNFKEQ. The length of the CDR3 is 14 residues. V was trimmed by 1 base and J by 0 bases, leaving 4 bases between them. The CDR3 DNA follows: TGTGCCAGCAGCCAAGGGGTTAGCAATCAGCCCCAGCATTTT. Its translation: CASSQGVSNQPQHF.

The gene calls are TRBV10-3 and TRBJ1-1, with D possibly TRBD1 on 5 matching bases. The CDR3 is 17 residues long. Deletions cut 4 bases from V and 0 bases from J, with 18 bases between. Germline loops: CDR1 ENHRY, CDR2 SYGVKD. The CDR3: CAISARDGEGMNTEAFF. DNA for the CDR3: TGTGCCATCAGTGCAAGGGACGGGGAGGGAATGAACACTGAAGCTTTCTTT.

This clonotype qualifies as medium-sized. This chain connects TRBV2 to TRBJ2-5; 14 bases are shared with TRBD2. The CDR3 loop spans 16 amino acids. Germline loops: CDR1 SNHLY, CDR2 FYNNEI. J gave up 5 bases and V 7 bases, and 9 bases lay outside the gene matches. The CDR3 DNA sequence: TGTGCCAGCAAACCCGGACTAGCGGGGGGTAGGGAGACCCAGTACTTC. Its protein is CASKPGLAGGRETQYF.

By share, this clonotype counts as medium-sized. For the CDR3, the DNA is TGCAGTGCTAGAGGGGGGGGCCGGGAAAAACTGTTTTTT. Encoded protein: CSARGGGREKLFF. The chain joins TRBV20-1 to TRBJ1-4; D is perhaps TRBD1 (6 bases). The CDR3 totals 13 residues. Germline values: CDR1 DFQATT, CDR2 SNEGSKA (reference sequence). Trimming removed 1 base at V and 8 bases at J, with 11 bases between.

This clonotype was detected many times. The chain couples TRBV7-2 to TRBJ2-4, with TRBD2 matching over 9 bases. The germline CDR1 and CDR2 sequences are SGHTA and FQGNSA. Losses at the gene ends were 5 bases for V and 4 bases for J; bases not matched to a gene: 9. The CDR3 contains 16 residues. CDR3 sequence: CASSHASGKSKNIQYF. The CDR3 nucleotides read TGTGCCAGCAGCCACGCTAGCGGGAAGTCTAAAAACATTCAGTACTTC. Using reference TRBV7-2 and TRBJ2-4 for the parts outside the CDR3, the full variable domain is GAGVSQSPSNKVTEKGKDVELRCDPISGHTALYWYRQSLGQGLEFLIYFQGNSAPDKSGLPSDRFSAERTGGSVSTLTIQRTQQEDSAVYLCASSHASGKSKNIQYFGAGTRLSVL.